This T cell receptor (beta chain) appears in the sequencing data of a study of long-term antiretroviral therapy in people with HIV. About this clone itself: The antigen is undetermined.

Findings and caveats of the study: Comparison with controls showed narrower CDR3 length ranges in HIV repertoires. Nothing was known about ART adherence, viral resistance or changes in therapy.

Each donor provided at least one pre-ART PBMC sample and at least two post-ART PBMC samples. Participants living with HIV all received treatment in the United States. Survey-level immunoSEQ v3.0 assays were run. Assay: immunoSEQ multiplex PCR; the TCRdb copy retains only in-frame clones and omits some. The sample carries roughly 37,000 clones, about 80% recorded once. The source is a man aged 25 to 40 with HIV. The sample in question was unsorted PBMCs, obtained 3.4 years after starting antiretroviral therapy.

The CDR3 region has the DNA TGCAGCGTGGGGGTACAATCAAGCATTCAGTACTTC. Translated: CSVGVQSSIQYF. V is TRBV29-1 and J is TRBJ2-4; D is possibly TRBD1 or TRBD2 (5 bases each). Trimming stripped 6 bases from V and 9 bases from J, with 15 bases between. CDR1 is SQVTM and CDR2 is ANQGSEA in the germline V gene. The CDR3 spans 12 residues.